These 29 T cell receptor beta chains originate from one sample sequenced in a study of cytomegalovirus exposure and HLA in healthy donors. Assay used: immunoSEQ multiplex PCR; TCRdb lists only in-frame clones, some missing. The sample lists tens of thousands of clones, roughly nine tenths occurring once. The sample comprised PBMCs. The receptors here all came from a woman aged 18-30 years in good health and CMV-seronegative.

The V gene is TRBV30, the J gene TRBJ1-1; D unresolved. The V end was cut by 0 bases, the J end by 1 base, with 9 bases between. The germline CDR1 and CDR2 sequences are GTSNPN and SVGIG (reference sequence). The CDR3 consists of 14 residues. CDR3 in amino acids: CAWSVWERNTEAFF. CDR3 nucleotide sequence: TGTGCCTGGAGTGTATGGGAGCGGAACACTGAAGCTTTCTTT. The complete variable domain, with remaining parts taken from reference TRBV30 and TRBJ1-1, reads SQTIHQWPATLVQPVGSPLSLECTVEGTSNPNLYWYRQAAGRGLQLLFYSVGIGQISSEVPQNLSASRPQDRQFILSSKKLLLSDSGFYLCAWSVWERNTEAFFGQGTRLTVV.

The rearrangement joins TRBV7-9 to TRBJ2-7; 7 nucleotides agree with TRBD2. This CDR3 region has 16 residues. The germline V gene encodes CDR1 SEHNR and CDR2 FQNEAQ (reference sequence). The V and J ends lost 5 bases and 6 bases, in that order; junction bases with no gene match: 16. The chain's CDR3 is CASSLGGTRGSTEQYF. CDR3 DNA sequence: TGTGCCAGCAGCCTGGGGGGGACGCGGGGGTCTACCGAGCAGTACTTC.

The chain couples TRBV5-6 to TRBJ1-1; the D gene is possibly TRBD1 (5 bases). Germline V gene lookup returns CDR1 SGHDT and CDR2 YYEEEE. Trimming left V 3 bases short and J 0 bases short, with 12 bases between. The CDR3 sequence is 15 residues long. The CDR3 bases are TGTGCCAGCAGCTCCCGACAGATCATGAACACTGAAGCTTTCTTT. Protein product: CASSSRQIMNTEAFF.

The sample holds a few counts of this clone. The chain couples TRBV6-6 to TRBJ1-2; 7 nucleotides match TRBD1. The germline V gene encodes CDR1 MNHNY and CDR2 SVGAGI (reference sequence). The CDR3 has 14 amino acids. The J segment lost 2 bases and the V segment lost 8 bases, leaving 8 bases of the junction unmatched. The CDR3 coding sequence is TGTGCCAGCCGCCCGGGAGGGGGCAACTATGGCTACACCTTC. Its translation is CASRPGGGNYGYTF.

This chain joins TRBV6-5 and TRBJ1-5, with D tentatively TRBD1 (5 bases). The CDR3 is 13 amino acids. Germline CDR1 MNHEY, CDR2 SVGAGI. The germline V and J ends were trimmed by 6 bases and 9 bases, with 15 bases remaining between them. CDR3 loop: CASSQGALGPQHF. The CDR3 nucleotides are TGTGCCAGCAGCCAAGGGGCCCTTGGGCCCCAGCATTTT.

The chain uses TRBV6-5 and TRBJ2-3, with D perhaps matching TRBD2 (5 bases). Germline CDR1 reads MNHEY; CDR2 reads SVGAGI. The CDR3 runs 13 residues. Trimming took off 5 bases at V and 4 bases at J, with 10 bases between the two ends. The CDR3 DNA reads TGTGCCAGCAGTCTTCAGGAGGCAGATACGCAGTATTTT. Translated, it gives CASSLQEADTQYF.

The chain joins TRBV9 to TRBJ1-2; 8 nucleotides align to TRBD1. Germline CDR1 SGDLS, CDR2 YYNGEE. The CDR3 has 16 residues. The junction had 12 bases not matched to a gene; V was cut back by 3 bases and J by 5 bases. CDR3 coding DNA: TGTGCCAGCAGCGCCGAGGCAAGACAGGGGTGGTATGGCTACACCTTC. It is translated as CASSAEARQGWYGYTF.

This clone came up once. This chain links TRBV5-1 with TRBJ1-2; TRBD1 agrees at 7 bases. The CDR3 sequence is 14 residues long. The V gene's germline CDR1 is SGHRS and CDR2 YFSETQ. The junction had 8 bases not matched to a gene; V was cut back by 4 bases and J by 5 bases. The CDR3 loop reads CASSANRDSYGYTF. CDR3 DNA: TGCGCCAGCAGCGCCAACCGGGACAGTTATGGCTACACCTTC.

V and J are TRBV25-1 and TRBJ2-1; TRBD2 might be the D (5 bases). V lost 4 bases and J 12 bases, leaving 10 bases between the germline ends. The CDR3 contains 11 residues. The germline V gene encodes CDR1 MGHDK and CDR2 SYGVNS. As DNA, the CDR3 is TGTGCCAGCAGTGTGGGAGCCGGGCAGTTCTTC. It translates to CASSVGAGQFF. Filled out from reference TRBV25-1 and TRBJ2-1, the complete variable domain reads EADIYQTPRYLVIGTGKKITLECSQTMGHDKMYWYQQDPGMELHLIHYSYGVNSTEKGDLSSESTVSRIRTEHFPLTLESARPSHTSQYLCASSVGAGQFFGPGTRLTVL.

The chain carries TRBV29-1 and TRBJ1-2; weak D call: TRBD1 (5 bases). V gave up 5 bases and J gave up 0 bases, with 13 bases separating them. CDR1 is SQVTM, CDR2 ANQGSEA, per germline. The CDR3 consists of 14 residues. For the CDR3, the DNA is TGCAGCGTTAAGGGCCCGGGGGCTAACTATGGCTACACCTTC. The encoded protein is CSVKGPGANYGYTF.

This chain uses TRBV18 with TRBJ1-6, with 7 bases fitting TRBD1. After removal of 3 bases from V and 7 bases from J, the junction contained 6 bases not matched to a gene. CDR3 length: 15 residues. Germline V gene lookup returns CDR1 KGHSH and CDR2 LQKENI. The CDR3 reads CASSPLDRRNSPLHF. The CDR3 DNA reads TGTGCCAGCTCACCCTTGGACAGGCGCAATTCACCCCTCCACTTT.

The chain recombines TRBV28 with TRBJ2-7; D perhaps matches TRBD2 (6 bases). The V end lost 5 bases, the J end lost 6 bases, and 17 bases lay between the germline ends. This CDR3 region has 14 residues. From germline, CDR1 is MDHEN and CDR2 SYDVKM. CDR3 protein: CASSPPGRFVEQYF. DNA for the CDR3: TGTGCCAGCAGTCCCCCAGGGAGGTTTGTCGAGCAGTACTTC.

The rearrangement uses TRBV28 and TRBJ1-2; a weak D match, TRBD1 (5 bases). Germline V gene sequence: CDR1 MDHEN, CDR2 SYDVKM. Trimming pared 2 bases from V and 4 bases from J, leaving 8 bases between. The CDR3 spans 13 residues. CDR3 in amino acids: CASSLHGGYGYTF. The CDR3 DNA is TGTGCCAGCAGTTTACACGGGGGCTATGGCTACACCTTC.

This chain joins TRBV18 and TRBJ2-7; tentatively, D is TRBD1 (5 bases). The CDR3 totals 14 residues. V lost 2 bases and J 3 bases, leaving 11 bases between the germline ends. From germline, CDR1 is KGHSH and CDR2 LQKENI. CDR3 sequence (DNA): TGTGCCAGCTCACCATATTACGACAGCTACGAGCAGTACTTC. The encoded protein is CASSPYYDSYEQYF.

This rearrangement joins TRBV7-9 to TRBJ2-1; no clear D. With 5 bases removed from V and 10 bases from J, the gap between germline ends came to 9 bases. From germline, CDR1 is SEHNR and CDR2 FQNEAQ (reference sequence). The CDR3 spans 11 residues. The CDR3 region has the DNA TGTGCCAGCAGCACCTCGAGAGAGCAGTTCTTC. Its translation: CASSTSREQFF.

V gene TRBV11-2 combines with J gene TRBJ1-2, with D hard to call. Germline-derived CDR1 and CDR2 are SGHAT and FQNNGV. Trimming removed 4 bases at V and 1 base at J, with 13 bases between. This CDR3 has 15 amino acids. The CDR3 protein is CASSSLEADNYGYTF. The DNA of the CDR3 is TGTGCCAGCAGCTCCCTAGAGGCCGATAACTATGGCTACACCTTC.

Written as DNA, the CDR3 is TGTGCCAGCAGCCCGGGACTAGCTACAGATACGCAGTATTTT. Translated, it gives CASSPGLATDTQYF. The chain couples TRBV6-5 to TRBJ2-3, with 9 bases aligning to TRBD2. The CDR3 loop spans 14 amino acids. Germline assignment: CDR1 MNHEY and CDR2 SVGAGI. V lost 6 bases and J lost 3; bases outside the gene matches: 4.

This chain links TRBV23-1 with TRBJ1-5; unclear D gene. TRBV23-1 is flagged as an ORF with uncertain function. This CDR3 has 18 amino acids. The V and J ends lost 6 bases and 5 bases respectively, with 26 bases between them. CDR3 amino acids: CASSRTNPVKGRYQPQHF. The CDR3 DNA sequence: TGCGCCAGCAGCCGCACCAACCCGGTGAAAGGGAGATATCAGCCCCAGCATTTT.

CDR3 bases: TGTGCCAGCAGCTTAGGACAGGGGGCGCGAGTGACAGATACGCAGTATTTT. Translation: CASSLGQGARVTDTQYF. The chain employs TRBV7-9 and TRBJ2-3; TRBD1 matches 10 bases. Trimming at V came to 1 base and at J to 3 bases, leaving 7 bases not matched to a gene. Per germline, CDR1 SEHNR and CDR2 FQNEAQ (reference sequence). The CDR3 is 17 amino acids.

This clone was observed a few times. The rearrangement links TRBV10-3 to TRBJ1-1; D perhaps matches TRBD1 (6 bases). CDR1 is ENHRY, CDR2 SYGVKD, per germline. With 4 bases removed from V and 6 bases from J, the gap between germline ends came to 12 bases. This CDR3 is 13 amino acids long. CDR3 nucleotides: TGTGCCATCAGTGGTACAGGGCTCGCTGAAGCTTTCTTT. Translating it yields CAISGTGLAEAFF.

The chain links TRBV29-1 to TRBJ2-1; 11 nucleotides line up with TRBD2. Germline lookup yields CDR1 SQVTM and CDR2 ANQGSEA. The CDR3 has 14 amino acids. V lost 4 bases, J lost 8 bases, and 7 bases stayed unmatched. CDR3 bases: TGCAGCGTTGTGTCACTAGCGGGAGTCGATGAGCAGTTCTTC. It is translated as CSVVSLAGVDEQFF.

The chain has TRBV27 and TRBJ2-7; TRBD1 is a possible D gene (5 bases). This CDR3 comprises 12 residues. V was clipped by 4 bases and J by 2 bases, with 6 bases between them. Germline values: CDR1 MNHEY, CDR2 SMNVEV (reference sequence). The CDR3 region is CASSYRPYEQYF. The CDR3 nucleotides read TGTGCCAGCAGTTACAGGCCCTACGAGCAGTACTTC.

V usage is TRBV4-3 and J usage is TRBJ1-5; D is uncertain. Germline values: CDR1 LGHNA, CDR2 YSLEER. With 0 bases removed from V and 7 bases from J, the gap between germline ends came to 7 bases. The CDR3 spans 13 residues. CDR3 amino acids: CASSQETGQPQHF. The DNA for the CDR3 is TGCGCCAGCAGCCAAGAAACCGGGCAGCCCCAGCATTTT.

The V call is TRBV7-3, the J call TRBJ2-2; D call uncertain. Trimming stripped 5 bases from V and 5 bases from J, with 15 bases between. CDR3 length: 15 amino acids. Looked up from germline, CDR1 is SGHTA and CDR2 is FQGTGA. CDR3 in DNA: TGTGCCAGCAGCCCAGTAGGAGCTAGGACCGGGGAGCTGTTTTTT. It translates to CASSPVGARTGELFF.

The rearrangement joins TRBV6-1 to TRBJ2-3, with a tentative D call TRBD1 (6 bases). The CDR3 has 14 residues. Germline CDR1 and CDR2: MNHNS and SASEGT. V was cut by 8 bases and J by 4 bases, with 16 bases left in between. Here the CDR3 reads CASWSGAFSDTQYF. DNA for the CDR3: TGTGCCAGCTGGTCAGGGGCATTTTCAGATACGCAGTATTTT.

The chain combines TRBV7-2 with TRBJ1-5; possible D gene TRBD1, 6 bases. Deletions cut 2 bases from V and 4 bases from J, with 15 bases between. This CDR3 comprises 16 residues. Germline V gene lookup returns CDR1 SGHTA and CDR2 FQGNSA. CDR3 in amino acids: CASSLIGGQLNQPQHF. The CDR3 bases are TGTGCCAGCAGCTTAATCGGGGGGCAGTTGAATCAGCCCCAGCATTTT. Complete variable domain (other parts from reference TRBV7-2 and TRBJ1-5): GAGVSQSPSNKVTEKGKDVELRCDPISGHTALYWYRQSLGQGLEFLIYFQGNSAPDKSGLPSDRFSAERTGGSVSTLTIQRTQQEDSAVYLCASSLIGGQLNQPQHFGDGTRLSIL.

This chain joins TRBV6-5 and TRBJ2-5, with TRBD2 matching over 9 bases. The germline V gene has CDR1 MNHEY and CDR2 SVGAGI. CDR3 length equals 14 residues. V shed 4 bases and J 1 base; nucleotides not matched to a gene: 1. CDR3 sequence reads: CASSSTSGQETQYF. The CDR3, as DNA: TGTGCCAGCAGTTCGACTAGCGGCCAAGAGACCCAGTACTTC.

The chain carries TRBV9 and TRBJ2-7, with 9 nucleotides matching TRBD2. Losses at the gene ends were 4 bases for V and 0 bases for J; bases not matched to a gene: 8. Germline V CDR1 and CDR2: SGDLS, YYNGEE. This CDR3 is 16 amino acids long. The CDR3 protein is CASSPGTSLSSYEQYF. CDR3 in DNA: TGTGCCAGCAGCCCCGGGACTAGCCTTAGCTCCTACGAGCAGTACTTC. The variable domain in full, with the rest retrieved from reference TRBV9 and TRBJ2-7, is DSGVTQTPKHLITATGQRVTLRCSPRSGDLSVYWYQQSLDQGLQFLIQYYNGEERAKGNILERFSAQQFPDLHSELNLSSLELGDSALYFCASSPGTSLSSYEQYFGPGTRLTVT.

The CDR3 coding sequence is TGTGCCAGCAGCCCGTGGTTACGGGAAAGTTTCGCGACAGATACGCAGTATTTT. It encodes CASSPWLRESFATDTQYF. V usage is TRBV7-8 and J usage is TRBJ2-3; D perhaps matches TRBD2 (5 bases). The CDR3 length is 18 residues. The ends were cut back, 5 bases at V and 3 bases at J, with 24 bases in the middle. Looked up from germline, CDR1 is SGHVS and CDR2 is FQNEAQ.